The 21 T cell receptor beta chains reported below all come from one sample, sequenced in a study of blood T cells in healthy people across ages. A second roughly 7 to 12 cycle PCR used barcoded and J-beta primers. TCRdb called the 5' RACE reads again in MiXCR, with one record for every CDR3 protein. The sample includes 540,000 or so distinct CDR3 sequences, roughly 48% seen only once; the top ten take approximately 25%. Sequences were obtained from blood. These receptors all come from an elderly man in good health.

This clonotype was detected only a few times. The V gene is TRBV11-2, the J gene TRBJ2-1; D is uncertain. The CDR3 has 12 amino acids. Trimming left V 3 bases short and J 10 bases short, with 10 bases between. Germline V CDR1 and CDR2: SGHAT, FQNNGV. CDR3 coding DNA: TGTGCCAGCAGCTTGCAGTTGGGGGAGCAGTTCTTC. Translation gives CASSLQLGEQFF.

This clonotype was picked up a small number of times. CDR3 residues: CASSLEAGQNTEAFF. In DNA form, the CDR3 reads TGTGCCAGCAGCTTAGAGGCAGGCCAGAACACTGAAGCTTTCTTT. The V gene is TRBV7-2, the J gene TRBJ1-1, with D uncertain. Germline V gene lookup returns CDR1 SGHTA and CDR2 FQGNSA. The CDR3 totals 15 residues. V lost 1 base, J lost 1 base, and 10 bases lay in between.

Only a few counts were recorded for this clonotype. This chain joins TRBV29-1 and TRBJ2-1; maybe TRBD1 (6 bases). This CDR3 is built from 14 residues. Trimming stripped 3 bases from V and 3 bases from J, with 12 bases between. Germline CDR1 reads SQVTM; CDR2 reads ANQGSEA. The CDR3, as DNA: TGCAGCGTTGAGGGCCAGGGGCTCTACAATGAGCAGTTCTTC. It specifies CSVEGQGLYNEQFF.

The rearrangement uses TRBV6-5 and TRBJ2-2, with TRBD2 matching over 7 bases. J lost 3 bases, V lost 5 bases, and 9 bases had no gene match. The CDR3 is 16 residues long. CDR1 MNHEY and CDR2 SVGAGI come from the germline V gene. The CDR3 DNA follows: TGTGCCAGCAGTACAAGCGGGAACATGTACACCGGGGAGCTGTTTTTT. Translation gives CASSTSGNMYTGELFF.

This clonotype came up a few times. The CDR3 DNA follows: TGCAGTGTCAATCCAAGGGGGGCATCAACCCTCTACGAGCAGTACTTC. Translating it yields CSVNPRGASTLYEQYF. V and J are TRBV20-1 and TRBJ2-7; D may correspond to TRBD1 or TRBD2 (6 bases each). The CDR3 length is 16 residues. With 7 bases removed from V and 3 bases from J, the gap between germline ends came to 25 bases. The V gene's germline CDR1 is DFQATT and CDR2 SNEGSKA (reference sequence).

The chain links TRBV25-1 to TRBJ1-4; 7 bases match TRBD1. This CDR3 region has 15 residues. Germline lookup yields CDR1 MGHDK and CDR2 SYGVNS. Trimming removed 4 bases from V and 6 bases from J; junction bases left unmatched: 8. The CDR3 loop reads CASSVLGQPHEKLFF. The DNA for the CDR3 is TGTGCCAGCAGTGTTCTGGGACAGCCTCATGAAAAACTGTTTTTT. Supplemented by reference TRBV25-1 and TRBJ1-4, the full variable domain reads EADIYQTPRYLVIGTGKKITLECSQTMGHDKMYWYQQDPGMELHLIHYSYGVNSTEKGDLSSESTVSRIRTEHFPLTLESARPSHTSQYLCASSVLGQPHEKLFFGSGTQLSVL.

V is TRBV5-1 and J is TRBJ1-1, with D uncertain. CDR1 and CDR2 from the germline V gene are SGHRS and YFSETQ. Trimming pared 3 bases from V and 4 bases from J, leaving 10 bases between. This CDR3 has 13 amino acids. The CDR3 here is CASSSLVGTEAFF. CDR3 DNA sequence: TGCGCCAGCAGCTCGTTGGTTGGCACTGAAGCTTTCTTT.

The chain employs TRBV20-1 and TRBJ2-1, with 12 positions matching TRBD2. Germline CDR1 and CDR2: DFQATT and SNEGSKA (reference sequence). This CDR3 comprises 14 residues. V lost 5 bases, J lost 11 bases, and 10 bases stayed unmatched. CDR3 protein: CSAPPTSGGGKQFF. The CDR3 DNA follows: TGCAGTGCTCCCCCGACTAGCGGGGGTGGGAAGCAGTTCTTC.

This clonotype was observed a few times. The chain has TRBV5-5 and TRBJ2-1, with a weak D call TRBD2 (6 bases). The CDR3 consists of 15 residues. V was shortened by 4 bases and J by 3 bases, with 14 bases between the two germline ends. Germline V gene sequence: CDR1 SGHKS, CDR2 YYEKEE (reference sequence). CDR3 sequence (DNA): TGTGCCAGCAGCCCCTGGCTAGCGAGCTACAATGAGCAGTTCTTC. This sequence encodes CASSPWLASYNEQFF. The full variable domain, its missing parts supplied by reference TRBV5-5 and TRBJ2-1, is DAGVTQSPTHLIKTRGQQVTLRCSPISGHKSVSWYQQVLGQGPQFIFQYYEKEERGRGNFPDRFSARQFPNYSSELNVNALLLGDSALYLCASSPWLASYNEQFFGPGTRLTVL.

This chain connects TRBV3-1 to TRBJ2-5, with D possibly being TRBD2 (5 bases). Germline loops: CDR1 LGHDT, CDR2 YNNKEL (reference sequence). Deletions cut 3 bases from V and 5 bases from J, with 10 bases between. The CDR3 sequence is 13 residues long. The CDR3 loop reads CASSQGVIETQYF. CDR3 sequence (DNA): TGTGCCAGCAGCCAGGGAGTAATTGAGACCCAGTACTTC.

This clonotype appeared once. V and J are TRBV5-1 and TRBJ2-5, with 8 bases fitting TRBD2. The germline CDR1 and CDR2 sequences are SGHRS and YFSETQ. This CDR3 contains 14 residues. V lost 2 bases, J lost 5 bases, and 5 bases stayed unmatched. CDR3 residues: CASSFGRGEETQYF. The CDR3 DNA sequence: TGCGCCAGCAGCTTCGGGAGGGGTGAGGAGACCCAGTACTTC.

This clonotype was picked up a small number of times. Just one base apart from a much larger clone, this may be a read error. V gene TRBV6-5 combines with J gene TRBJ2-5; a possible D gene is TRBD1 (6 bases). Trimming shortened V by 2 bases and J by 6 bases, and 13 bases separated the two germline ends. This CDR3 is built from 14 residues. The germline V gene encodes CDR1 MNHEY and CDR2 SVGAGI. The CDR3 nucleotides are TGTGCCAGCAGTTACGCAGGCAGGGGACAGACCCAGTACTTC. It translates to CASSYAGRGQTQYF.

This clonotype turned up a few times. This rearrangement joins TRBV7-9 to TRBJ2-5, with a weak D call TRBD1 (6 bases). Germline V gene data show CDR1 as SEHNR and CDR2 as FQNEAQ (reference sequence). The CDR3 length is 14 residues. V was shortened by 5 bases and J by 4 bases, with 14 bases between the two germline ends. The CDR3 DNA reads as TGTGCCAGCAGCCAAAGTCAGGGGAGAGAGACCCAGTACTTC. Translating gives CASSQSQGRETQYF.

This clonotype was seen at least ten times. The J gene is TRBJ2-7, the V gene TRBV7-2, with D possibly matching TRBD1 (6 bases). There are 12 residues in the CDR3. The V end was cut by 1 base, the J end by 9 bases, with 10 bases between. Germline CDR1 SGHTA, CDR2 FQGNSA. The CDR3 reads CASSLDQGRQYF. In DNA, the CDR3 is TGTGCCAGCAGCTTAGACCAGGGGAGGCAGTACTTC.

This clonotype was detected only a few times. The chain carries TRBV10-3 and TRBJ2-7, with D perhaps TRBD1 (5 bases). This CDR3 has 16 residues. With 0 bases removed from V and 1 base from J, the gap between germline ends came to 13 bases. CDR1 and CDR2 (germline): ENHRY, SYGVKD. The CDR3: CAISESKDITSYEQYF. The CDR3 region has the DNA TGTGCCATCAGTGAGTCGAAGGACATTACTTCCTACGAGCAGTACTTC.

A few counts support this clonotype. DNA of the CDR3: TGCAGTGCTAGAGATTGGGGAAGCGGGGGGGCCGGCACTGAAGCTTTCTTT. Its translation: CSARDWGSGGAGTEAFF. The rearrangement uses TRBV20-1 and TRBJ1-1; D may be TRBD1 (6 bases). Trimming shortened V by 0 bases and J by 4 bases, and 21 bases separated the two germline ends. The CDR3 extends over 17 amino acids. From germline, CDR1 is DFQATT and CDR2 SNEGSKA (reference sequence).

The chain carries TRBV3-1 and TRBJ2-7; 9 bases map to TRBD1. The J segment lost 2 bases and the V segment lost 8 bases, leaving 13 bases of the junction unmatched. Germline CDR1 LGHDT, CDR2 YNNKEL (reference sequence). CDR3 length: 16 residues. The CDR3 spells CASADKGQGITYEQYF. The CDR3 DNA reads as TGTGCCAGCGCCGACAAGGGACAGGGAATAACCTACGAGCAGTACTTC.

The chain recombines TRBV12-3 or TRBV12-4 with TRBJ2-5; no clear D gene. The CDR3 covers 14 residues. V was cut by 7 bases and J by 4 bases, with 16 bases left in between. The CDR3 here is CASTSWPLVETQYF. Written as DNA, the CDR3 is TGTGCCAGCACCTCCTGGCCATTGGTAGAGACCCAGTACTTC.

In its sample, this clonotype was seen many times. The chain recombines TRBV6-5 with TRBJ2-3, with 8 bases identical to TRBD2. The CDR3 sequence is 15 residues long. Germline CDR1 and CDR2: MNHEY and SVGAGI. The J segment lost 2 bases and the V segment lost 4 bases, leaving 5 bases of the junction unmatched. CDR3 amino acids: CASSSPGGATDTQYF. CDR3 bases: TGTGCCAGCAGTTCCCCGGGAGGGGCCACAGATACGCAGTATTTT.

This clonotype showed up many times. The rearrangement uses TRBV7-3 and TRBJ2-3; D possibly matches TRBD1 or TRBD2 (5 bases each). The CDR3 has 13 residues. Trimming pared 4 bases from V and 10 bases from J, leaving 15 bases between. The germline V gene has CDR1 SGHTA and CDR2 FQGTGA. The DNA of the CDR3 is TGTGCCAGCAGCTCGGGGCCGAGCGGCCCGCAGTATTTT. Its protein product is CASSSGPSGPQYF.

The CDR3 DNA reads TGCGCCAGCAGCTTGGCACCCGGGTCCCCACAAGAGACCCAGTACTTC. Translated, it gives CASSLAPGSPQETQYF. The chain joins TRBV5-1 to TRBJ2-5; D remains unclear. Germline CDR1 and CDR2: SGHRS and YFSETQ. V was clipped by 0 bases and J by 2 bases, with 14 bases between them. The CDR3 is 16 amino acids. Full variable domain (outside the CDR3, taken from reference TRBV5-1 and TRBJ2-5): KAGVTQTPRYLIKTRGQQVTLSCSPISGHRSVSWYQQTPGQGLQFLFEYFSETQRNKGNFPGRFSGRQFSNSRSEMNVSTLELGDSALYLCASSLAPGSPQETQYFGPGTRLLVL.